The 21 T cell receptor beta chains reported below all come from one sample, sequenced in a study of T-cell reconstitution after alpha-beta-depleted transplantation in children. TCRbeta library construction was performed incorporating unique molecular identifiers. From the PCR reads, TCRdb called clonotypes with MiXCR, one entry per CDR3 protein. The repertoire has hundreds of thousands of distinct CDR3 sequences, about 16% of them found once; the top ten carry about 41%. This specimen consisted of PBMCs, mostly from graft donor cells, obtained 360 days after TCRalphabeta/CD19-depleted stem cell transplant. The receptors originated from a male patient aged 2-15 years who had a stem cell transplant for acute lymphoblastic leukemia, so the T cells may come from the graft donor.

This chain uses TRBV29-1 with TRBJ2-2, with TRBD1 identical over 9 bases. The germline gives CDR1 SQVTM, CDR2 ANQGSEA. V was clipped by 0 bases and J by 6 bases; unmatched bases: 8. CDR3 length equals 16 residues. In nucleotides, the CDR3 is TGCAGCGTTGAAGACCCAAGGACAGGGGTTCCCGGGGAGCTGTTTTTT. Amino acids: CSVEDPRTGVPGELFF.

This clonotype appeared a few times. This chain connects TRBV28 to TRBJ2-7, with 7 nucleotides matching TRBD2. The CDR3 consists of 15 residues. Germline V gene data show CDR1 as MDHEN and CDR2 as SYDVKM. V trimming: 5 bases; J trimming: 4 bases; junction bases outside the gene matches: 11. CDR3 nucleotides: TGTGCCAGCAGTCCTCCAGGAGGGCGGGGGTACGAGCAGTACTTC. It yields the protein CASSPPGGRGYEQYF. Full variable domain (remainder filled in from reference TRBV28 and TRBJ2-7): DVKVTQSSRYLVKRTGEKVFLECVQDMDHENMFWYRQDPGLGLRLIYFSYDVKMKEKGDIPEGYSVSREKKERFSLILESASTNQTSMYLCASSPPGGRGYEQYFGPGTRLTVT.

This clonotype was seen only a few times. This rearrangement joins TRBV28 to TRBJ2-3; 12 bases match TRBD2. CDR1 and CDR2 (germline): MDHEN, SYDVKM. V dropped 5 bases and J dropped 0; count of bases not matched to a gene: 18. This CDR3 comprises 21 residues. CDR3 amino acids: CASSPRRGLAGIGSSTDTQYF. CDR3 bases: TGTGCCAGCAGTCCGCGCCGCGGACTAGCGGGAATTGGGTCTAGCACAGATACGCAGTATTTT.

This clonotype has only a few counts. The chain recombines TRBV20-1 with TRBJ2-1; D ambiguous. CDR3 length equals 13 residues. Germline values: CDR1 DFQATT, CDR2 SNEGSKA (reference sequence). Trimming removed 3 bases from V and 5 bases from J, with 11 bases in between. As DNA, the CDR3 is TGCAGTGCTAGTCTTGATCCTGACAATGAGCAGTTCTTC. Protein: CSASLDPDNEQFF.

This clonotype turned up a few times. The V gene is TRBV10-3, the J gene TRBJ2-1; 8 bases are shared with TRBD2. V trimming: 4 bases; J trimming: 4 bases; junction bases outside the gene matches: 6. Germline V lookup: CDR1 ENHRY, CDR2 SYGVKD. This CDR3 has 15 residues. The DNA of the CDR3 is TGTGCCATCAGTGGCCCAGCGGGAGAGTACAATGAGCAGTTCTTC. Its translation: CAISGPAGEYNEQFF.

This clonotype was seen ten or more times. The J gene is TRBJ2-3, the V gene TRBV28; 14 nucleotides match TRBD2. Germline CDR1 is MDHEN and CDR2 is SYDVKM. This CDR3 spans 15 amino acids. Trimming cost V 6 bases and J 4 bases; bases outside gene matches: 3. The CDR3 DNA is TGTGCCAGCAGCCCGGGACTAGCGGGAGCAGATACGCAGTATTTT. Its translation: CASSPGLAGADTQYF.

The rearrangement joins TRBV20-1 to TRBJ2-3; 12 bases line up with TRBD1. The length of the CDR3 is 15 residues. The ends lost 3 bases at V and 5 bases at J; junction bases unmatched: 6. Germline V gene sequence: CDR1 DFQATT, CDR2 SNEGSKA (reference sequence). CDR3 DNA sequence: TGCAGTGCTAGCTTTCGGGACAGGGGGCTAGATACGCAGTATTTT. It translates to CSASFRDRGLDTQYF.

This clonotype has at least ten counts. The DNA of the CDR3 is TGCGCCAGCAGCTTGGGTTCGAGTCTCGGTGTAGTCTACGAGCAGTACTTC. It yields the protein CASSLGSSLGVVYEQYF. The V gene is TRBV5-1, the J gene TRBJ2-7; D not resolved. CDR1 and CDR2 from the germline V gene are SGHRS and YFSETQ. V shed 0 bases and J shed 3 bases, with 19 bases lying between them. CDR3 length: 17 amino acids. The full variable domain, its missing parts supplied by reference TRBV5-1 and TRBJ2-7, is KAGVTQTPRYLIKTRGQQVTLSCSPISGHRSVSWYQQTPGQGLQFLFEYFSETQRNKGNFPGRFSGRQFSNSRSEMNVSTLELGDSALYLCASSLGSSLGVVYEQYFGPGTRLTVT.

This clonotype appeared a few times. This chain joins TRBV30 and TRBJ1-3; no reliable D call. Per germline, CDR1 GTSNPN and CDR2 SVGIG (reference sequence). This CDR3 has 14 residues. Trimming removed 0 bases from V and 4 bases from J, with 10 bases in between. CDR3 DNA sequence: TGTGCCTGGAGTGTACGGAGAGCCGGAAACACCATATATTTT. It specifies CAWSVRRAGNTIYF.

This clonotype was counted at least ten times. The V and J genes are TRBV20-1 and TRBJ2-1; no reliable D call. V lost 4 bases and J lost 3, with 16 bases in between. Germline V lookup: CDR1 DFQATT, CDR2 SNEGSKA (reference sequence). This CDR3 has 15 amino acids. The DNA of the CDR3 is TGCAGTGCTAAAAGACTGGTATCTTTCTACAATGAGCAGTTCTTC. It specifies CSAKRLVSFYNEQFF.

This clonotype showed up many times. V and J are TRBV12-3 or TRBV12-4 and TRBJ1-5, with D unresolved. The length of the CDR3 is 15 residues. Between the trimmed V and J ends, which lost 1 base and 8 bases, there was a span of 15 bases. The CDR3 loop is CASSLGVAVTEPQHF. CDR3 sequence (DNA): TGTGCCAGCAGTTTAGGGGTTGCCGTGACGGAGCCCCAGCATTTT.

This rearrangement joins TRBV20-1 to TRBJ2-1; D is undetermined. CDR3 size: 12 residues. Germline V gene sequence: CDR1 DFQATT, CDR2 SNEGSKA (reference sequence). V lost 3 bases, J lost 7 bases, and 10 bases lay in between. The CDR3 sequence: CSASRAANEQFF. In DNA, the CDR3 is TGCAGTGCTAGTAGGGCGGCAAATGAGCAGTTCTTC.

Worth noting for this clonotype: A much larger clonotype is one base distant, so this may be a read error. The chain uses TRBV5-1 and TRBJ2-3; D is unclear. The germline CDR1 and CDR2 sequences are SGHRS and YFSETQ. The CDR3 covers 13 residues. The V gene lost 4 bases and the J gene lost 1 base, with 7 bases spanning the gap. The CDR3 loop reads CASSPAGTDTQYF. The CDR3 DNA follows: TGCGCCAGCAGCCCCGCAGGCACAGATACGCAGTATTTT.

DNA for the CDR3: TGCAGTGCTAGCTCCCGAAGACAGGGCGAAGAGACCCAGTACTTC. It translates to CSASSRRQGEETQYF. The chain carries TRBV20-1 and TRBJ2-5; 7 nucleotides align to TRBD1. Trimming cost V 3 bases and J 3 bases; bases outside gene matches: 10. CDR3 length equals 15 residues. The germline V gene has CDR1 DFQATT and CDR2 SNEGSKA (reference sequence).

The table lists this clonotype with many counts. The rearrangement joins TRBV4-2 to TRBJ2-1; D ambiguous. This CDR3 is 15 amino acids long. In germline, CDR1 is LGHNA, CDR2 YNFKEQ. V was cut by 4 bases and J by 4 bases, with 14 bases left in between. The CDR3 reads CASSRRLTSYNEQFF. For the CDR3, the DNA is TGTGCCAGCAGCCGACGACTCACCTCATACAATGAGCAGTTCTTC.

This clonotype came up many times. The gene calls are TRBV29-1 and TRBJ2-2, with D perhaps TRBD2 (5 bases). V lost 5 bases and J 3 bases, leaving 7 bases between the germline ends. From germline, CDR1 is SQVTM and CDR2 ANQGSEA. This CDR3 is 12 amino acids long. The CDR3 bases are TGCAGCGTTTTGAGGGACACCGGGGAGCTGTTTTTT. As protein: CSVLRDTGELFF.

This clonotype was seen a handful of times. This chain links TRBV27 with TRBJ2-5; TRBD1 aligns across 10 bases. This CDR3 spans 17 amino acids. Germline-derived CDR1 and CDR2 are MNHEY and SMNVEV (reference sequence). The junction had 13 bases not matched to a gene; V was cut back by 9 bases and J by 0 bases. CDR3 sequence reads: CASRPGQGKGNQETQYF. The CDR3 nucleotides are TGTGCCAGTCGACCGGGACAGGGGAAGGGAAACCAAGAGACCCAGTACTTC.

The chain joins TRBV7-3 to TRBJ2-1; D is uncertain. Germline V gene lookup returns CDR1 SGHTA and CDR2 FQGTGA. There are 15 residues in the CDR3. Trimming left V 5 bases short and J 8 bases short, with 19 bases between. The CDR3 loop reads CASSPSRAHWDEQFF. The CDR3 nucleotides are TGTGCCAGCAGCCCGTCCCGGGCCCACTGGGATGAGCAGTTCTTC. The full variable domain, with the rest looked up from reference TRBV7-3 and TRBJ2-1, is GAGVSQTPSNKVTEKGKYVELRCDPISGHTALYWYRQSLGQGPEFLIYFQGTGAADDSGLPNDRFFAVRPEGSVSTLKIQRTERGDSAVYLCASSPSRAHWDEQFFGPGTRLTVL.

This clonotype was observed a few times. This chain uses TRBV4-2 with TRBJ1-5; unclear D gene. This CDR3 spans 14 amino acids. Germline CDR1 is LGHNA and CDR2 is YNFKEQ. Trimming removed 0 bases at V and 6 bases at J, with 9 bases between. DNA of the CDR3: TGTGCCAGCAGCCAAGAATATCTACGTCAGCCCCAGCATTTT. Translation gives CASSQEYLRQPQHF.

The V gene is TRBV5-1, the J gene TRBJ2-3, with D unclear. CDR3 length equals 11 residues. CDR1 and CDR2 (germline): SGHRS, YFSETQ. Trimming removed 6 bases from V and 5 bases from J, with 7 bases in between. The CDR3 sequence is CASTLRDTQYF. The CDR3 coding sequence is TGCGCCAGCACCCTTAGAGATACGCAGTATTTT.

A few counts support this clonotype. The CDR3 coding sequence is TGTGCCAGCAGCCAAGAGCCTAAAAGGCAGTATTTT. Protein: CASSQEPKRQYF. J is TRBJ2-3 and V is TRBV3-1; D not resolved. CDR3 length: 12 amino acids. Germline-derived CDR1 and CDR2 are LGHDT and YNNKEL (reference sequence). Trimming removed 0 bases from V and 11 bases from J, with 9 bases in between.